Listed below are T cell receptor beta chains from one sample, sequenced in a study of blood T cell repertoires in COVID-19. Profiled with immunoSEQ multiplex PCR; TCRdb holds only in-frame clones, not every one. There are about 150,000 clones in the sample; about 84% occur only once, and about an eighth lies in the top ten. What was sequenced was peripheral blood. The receptors stem from a man aged 55 to 70 with active or convalescent COVID-19. Both conserved end residues are trimmed from each CDR3. Size is omitted from some rows. Given values are once, few, many or a class for expanded clones.

>TRBV27|-|TRBJ2-2
ASSPTTSGATGELF
>TRBV18|-|TRBJ2-7
ASSQSTDYSYEQY
>TRBV6-2/TRBV6-3|-|TRBJ1-5
ASSYSQGAQPQH
>TRBV7-9|once|TRBJ2-3
ASSFSAGGPVVTDTQY
>TRBV5-1|-|TRBJ2-1
ASSLTTDSYNEQF
>TRBV28|-|TRBJ1-2
ASRTGTEGNYGYT
>TRBV3-1/TRBV3-2|once|TRBJ1-1
ASTAGGEAF
>TRBV2|-|TRBJ2-3
ASSGLLWADTQY
>TRBV2|-|TRBJ2-1
ASKLSLTALGDEQF
>TRBV28|-|TRBJ1-2
ASSLSGGSLNYGYT
>TRBV2|-|TRBJ1-4
ASKTGSNEKLF
>TRBV6-4|-|TRBJ2-3
ASSPTSGWSEQY
>TRBV6-5|-|TRBJ2-3
ASSYSMQGGTQY
>TRBV29-1|-|TRBJ2-1
SGSLAPRSYNEQF
>TRBV6-5|-|TRBJ2-5
ASSDRSIETQY
>TRBV28|-|TRBJ1-4
ASSGGETNEKLF
>TRBV24-1|few|TRBJ2-1
ATSGYRNNEQF
>TRBV4-1|-|TRBJ1-6
ASSQEGLPLH
>TRBV7-3|-|TRBJ2-1
ASRLAGGAGWEQF
>TRBV7-9|-|TRBJ1-1
ASSLIGGTEAF
>TRBV27|-|TRBJ1-4
ASRSPRGLGSNEKLF
>TRBV19|-|TRBJ1-2
ASRVGAIGYT
>TRBV14|-|TRBJ2-7
ASSQAPPAGGLVALLGREQY
>TRBV5-8|-|TRBJ2-7
ASSLLASSAYEQY
>TRBV10-3|few|TRBJ1-3
AISEGTGSGTIY
>TRBV7-9|once|TRBJ2-1
ASSPGTGDIEQF
>TRBV9|-|TRBJ2-3
ASSVGQGDTQY
>TRBV19|-|TRBJ2-1
ASSPREYLEQF
>TRBV29-1|-|TRBJ2-7
SVTEGAPGEQY
>TRBV7-2|-|TRBJ2-4
ASSRGGGGNIQY
>TRBV28|-|TRBJ2-7
AAGQNFYEQY
>TRBV9|once|TRBJ2-1
ASSALAREENEQF
>TRBV6-6|-|TRBJ1-6
ASRTGQGPPNSPLH
>TRBV6-6|few|TRBJ1-3
ASSPTGTGKAGNTIY
>TRBV11-2|-|TRBJ2-5
ASSISSSGQETQY
>TRBV7-3|-|TRBJ2-1
ASSLRSMSEQF
>TRBV7-9|-|TRBJ2-1
ASSLGLAGGPNYNEQF
>TRBV9|-|TRBJ2-1
ASSPRSRGSYNEQF
>TRBV4-3|-|TRBJ2-2
ASSQDHARNTGELF